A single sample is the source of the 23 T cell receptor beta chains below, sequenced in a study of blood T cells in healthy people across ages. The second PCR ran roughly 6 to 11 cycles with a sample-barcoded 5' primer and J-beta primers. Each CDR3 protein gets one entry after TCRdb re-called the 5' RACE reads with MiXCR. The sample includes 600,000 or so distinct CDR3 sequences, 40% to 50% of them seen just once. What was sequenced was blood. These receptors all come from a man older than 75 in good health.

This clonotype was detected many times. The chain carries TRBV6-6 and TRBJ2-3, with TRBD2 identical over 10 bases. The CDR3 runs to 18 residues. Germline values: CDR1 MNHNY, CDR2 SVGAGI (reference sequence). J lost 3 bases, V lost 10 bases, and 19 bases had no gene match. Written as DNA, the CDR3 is TGTGCCACCTCCGCGGGCTACGGAGCGGGAGGGATAACAGATACGCAGTATTTT. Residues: CATSAGYGAGGITDTQYF.

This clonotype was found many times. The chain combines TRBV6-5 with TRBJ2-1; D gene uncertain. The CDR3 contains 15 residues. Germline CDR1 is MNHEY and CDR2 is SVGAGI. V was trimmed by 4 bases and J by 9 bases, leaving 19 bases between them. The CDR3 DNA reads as TGTGCCAGCAGTTCCCCGGGCCGAAAAAGAGGTGAGCAGTTCTTC. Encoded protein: CASSSPGRKRGEQFF.

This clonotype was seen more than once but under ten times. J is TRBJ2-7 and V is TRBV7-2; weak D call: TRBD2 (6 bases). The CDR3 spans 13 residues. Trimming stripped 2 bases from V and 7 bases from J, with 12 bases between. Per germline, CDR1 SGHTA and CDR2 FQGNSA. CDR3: CASSLPSAPEQYF. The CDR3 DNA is TGTGCCAGCAGCTTACCTAGCGCCCCTGAGCAGTACTTC. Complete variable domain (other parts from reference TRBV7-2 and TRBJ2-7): GAGVSQSPSNKVTEKGKDVELRCDPISGHTALYWYRQSLGQGLEFLIYFQGNSAPDKSGLPSDRFSAERTGGSVSTLTIQRTQQEDSAVYLCASSLPSAPEQYFGPGTRLTVT.

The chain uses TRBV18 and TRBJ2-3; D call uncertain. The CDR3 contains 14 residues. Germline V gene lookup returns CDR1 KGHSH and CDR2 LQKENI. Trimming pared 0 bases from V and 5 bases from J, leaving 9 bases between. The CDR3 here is CASSPPPAVDTQYF. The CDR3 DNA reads TGTGCCAGCTCACCACCCCCGGCCGTAGATACGCAGTATTTT. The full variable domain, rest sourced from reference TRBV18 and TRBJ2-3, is NAGVMQNPRHLVRRRGQEARLRCSPMKGHSHVYWYRQLPEEGLKFMVYLQKENIIDESGMPKERFSAEFPKEGPSILRIQQVVRGDSAAYFCASSPPPAVDTQYFGPGTRLTVL.

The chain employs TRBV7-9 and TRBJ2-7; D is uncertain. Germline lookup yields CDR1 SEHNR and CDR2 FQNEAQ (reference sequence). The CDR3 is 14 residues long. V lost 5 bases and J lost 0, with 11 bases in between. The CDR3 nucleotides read TGTGCCAGCAGCGTTGACACGAGCTCCTACGAGCAGTACTTC. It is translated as CASSVDTSSYEQYF. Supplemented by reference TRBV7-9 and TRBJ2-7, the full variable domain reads DTGVSQNPRHKITKRGQNVTFRCDPISEHNRLYWYRQTLGQGPEFLTYFQNEAQLEKSRLLSDRFSAERPKGSFSTLEIQRTEQGDSAMYLCASSVDTSSYEQYFGPGTRLTVT.

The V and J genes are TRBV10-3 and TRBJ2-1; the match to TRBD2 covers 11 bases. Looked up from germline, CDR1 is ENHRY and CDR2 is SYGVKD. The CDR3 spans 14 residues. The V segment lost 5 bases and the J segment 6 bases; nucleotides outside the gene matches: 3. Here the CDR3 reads CAISTSGSSNEQFF. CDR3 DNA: TGTGCCATCAGTACTAGCGGGAGTAGCAATGAGCAGTTCTTC.

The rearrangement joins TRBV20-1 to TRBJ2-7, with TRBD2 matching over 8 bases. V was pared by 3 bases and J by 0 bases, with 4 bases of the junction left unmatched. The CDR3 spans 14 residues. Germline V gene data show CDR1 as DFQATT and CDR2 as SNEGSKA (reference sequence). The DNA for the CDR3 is TGCAGTGCTAGTGGCGGGGGGCCCTCCTACGAGCAGTACTTC. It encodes CSASGGGPSYEQYF.

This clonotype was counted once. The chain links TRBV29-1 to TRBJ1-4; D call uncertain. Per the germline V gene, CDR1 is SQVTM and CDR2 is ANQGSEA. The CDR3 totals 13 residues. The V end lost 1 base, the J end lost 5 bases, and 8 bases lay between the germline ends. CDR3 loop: CSVEGWENEKLFF. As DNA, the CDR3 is TGCAGCGTTGAAGGGTGGGAAAATGAAAAACTGTTTTTT.

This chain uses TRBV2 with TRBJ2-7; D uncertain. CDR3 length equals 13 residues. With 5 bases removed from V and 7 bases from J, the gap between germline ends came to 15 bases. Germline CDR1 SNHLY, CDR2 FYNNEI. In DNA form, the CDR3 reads TGTGCCAGCAGTCCTGACGTCCTGGGGGAGCAGTACTTC. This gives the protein CASSPDVLGEQYF. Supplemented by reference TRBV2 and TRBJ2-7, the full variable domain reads EPEVTQTPSHQVTQMGQEVILRCVPISNHLYFYWYRQILGQKVEFLVSFYNNEISEKSEIFDDQFSVERPDGSNFTLKIRSTKLEDSAMYFCASSPDVLGEQYFGPGTRLTVT.

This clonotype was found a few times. The chain's CDR3 is CASTEPGSKTGELFF. As DNA, the CDR3 is TGTGCCAGCACCGAACCAGGGAGTAAAACCGGGGAGCTGTTTTTT. The J gene is TRBJ2-2, the V gene TRBV28; the D gene could be TRBD1 or TRBD2 (5 bases each). From germline, CDR1 is MDHEN and CDR2 SYDVKM. The CDR3 spans 15 residues. Deletions cut 7 bases from V and 5 bases from J, with 17 bases between.

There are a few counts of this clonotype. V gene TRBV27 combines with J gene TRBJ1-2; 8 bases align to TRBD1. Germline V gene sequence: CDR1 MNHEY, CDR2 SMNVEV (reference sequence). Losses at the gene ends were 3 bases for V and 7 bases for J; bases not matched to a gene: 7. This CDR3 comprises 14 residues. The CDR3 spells CASSFDRGWGGYTF. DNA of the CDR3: TGTGCCAGCAGTTTCGACAGGGGATGGGGTGGCTACACCTTC.

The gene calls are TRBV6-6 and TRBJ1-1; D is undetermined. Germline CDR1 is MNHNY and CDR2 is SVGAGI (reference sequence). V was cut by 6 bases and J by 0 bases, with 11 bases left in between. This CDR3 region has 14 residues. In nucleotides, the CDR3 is TGTGCCAGCAGCGTCGACAACATGAACACTGAAGCTTTCTTT. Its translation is CASSVDNMNTEAFF.

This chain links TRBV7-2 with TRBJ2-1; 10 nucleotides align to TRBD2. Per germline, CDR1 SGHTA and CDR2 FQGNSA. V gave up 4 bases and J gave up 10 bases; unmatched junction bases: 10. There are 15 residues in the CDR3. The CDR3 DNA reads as TGTGCCAGCAGCTCTCCTACCGGGACTAGCGTGGAGCAGTTCTTC. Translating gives CASSSPTGTSVEQFF.

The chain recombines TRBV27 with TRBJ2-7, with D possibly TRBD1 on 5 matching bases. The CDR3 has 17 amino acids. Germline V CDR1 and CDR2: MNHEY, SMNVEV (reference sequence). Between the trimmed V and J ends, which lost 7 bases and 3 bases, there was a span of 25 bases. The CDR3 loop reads CASTTRMGRSLDYEQYF. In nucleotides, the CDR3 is TGTGCCAGCACCACAAGGATGGGGCGTTCATTAGACTACGAGCAGTACTTC.

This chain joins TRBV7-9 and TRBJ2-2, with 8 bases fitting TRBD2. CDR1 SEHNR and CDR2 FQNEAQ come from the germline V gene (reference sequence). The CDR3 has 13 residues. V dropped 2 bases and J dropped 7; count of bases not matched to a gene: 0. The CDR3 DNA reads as TGTGCCAGCAGCTTACTAGCGGGCGGGGAGCTGTTTTTT. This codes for CASSLLAGGELFF.

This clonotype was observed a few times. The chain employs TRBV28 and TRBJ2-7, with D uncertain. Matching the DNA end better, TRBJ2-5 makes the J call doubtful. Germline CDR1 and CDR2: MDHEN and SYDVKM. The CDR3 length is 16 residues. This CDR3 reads CASRRPRLSGLETQYF. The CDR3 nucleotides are TGTGCCAGCAGGAGACCTCGCCTATCCGGCCTCGAGACCCAGTACTTC.

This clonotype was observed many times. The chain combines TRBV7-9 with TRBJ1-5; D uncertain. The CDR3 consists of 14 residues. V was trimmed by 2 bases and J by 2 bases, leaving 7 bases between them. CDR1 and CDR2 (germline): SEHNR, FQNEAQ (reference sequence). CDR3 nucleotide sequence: TGTGCCAGCAGCTTATCGACTGGCAATCAGCCCCAGCATTTT. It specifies CASSLSTGNQPQHF.

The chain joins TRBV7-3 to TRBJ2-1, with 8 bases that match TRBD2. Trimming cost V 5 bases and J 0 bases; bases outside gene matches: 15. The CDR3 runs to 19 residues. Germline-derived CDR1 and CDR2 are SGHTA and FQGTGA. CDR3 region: CASSQQPLSGASSYNEQFF. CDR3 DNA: TGTGCCAGCAGCCAACAGCCCCTTAGCGGGGCGAGCTCCTACAATGAGCAGTTCTTC.

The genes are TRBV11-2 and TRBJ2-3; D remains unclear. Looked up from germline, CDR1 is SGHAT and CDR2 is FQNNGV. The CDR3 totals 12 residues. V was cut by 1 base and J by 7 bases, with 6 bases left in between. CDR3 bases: TGTGCCAGCAGCTTAGTCCCTCATACGCAGTATTTT. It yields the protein CASSLVPHTQYF.

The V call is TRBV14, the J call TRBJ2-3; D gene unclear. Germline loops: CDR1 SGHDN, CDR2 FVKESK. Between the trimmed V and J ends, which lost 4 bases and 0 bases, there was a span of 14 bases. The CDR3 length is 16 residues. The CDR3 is CASSPEMIRSTDTQYF. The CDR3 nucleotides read TGTGCCAGCAGCCCAGAGATGATACGTAGCACAGATACGCAGTATTTT.

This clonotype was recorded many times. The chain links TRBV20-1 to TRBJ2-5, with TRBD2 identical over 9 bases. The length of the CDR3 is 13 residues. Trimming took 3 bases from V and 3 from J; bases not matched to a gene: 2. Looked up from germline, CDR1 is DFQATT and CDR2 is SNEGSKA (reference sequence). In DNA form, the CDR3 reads TGCAGTGCTAGTGCGGGGGGGGAAGAGACCCAGTACTTC. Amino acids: CSASAGGEETQYF.

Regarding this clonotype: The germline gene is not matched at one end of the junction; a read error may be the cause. The CDR3 region has the DNA TGCAGCGGTGAAACAGCCTACGAGCAGTACTTC. Translated, it gives CSGETAYEQYF. The gene calls are TRBV29-1 and TRBJ2-7; no clear D. Germline assignment: CDR1 SQVTM and CDR2 ANQGSEA. This CDR3 comprises 11 residues.

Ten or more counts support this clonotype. CDR3 sequence reads: CASSSRSGDTQYF. The CDR3 nucleotides are TGTGCCAGCAGTTCTCGTTCAGGGGATACGCAGTATTTT. This chain joins TRBV6-5 and TRBJ2-3; possibly TRBD1 for D (5 bases). The length of the CDR3 is 13 residues. V lost 4 bases to trimming and J lost 6 bases, with 11 bases between them. Germline CDR1 and CDR2: MNHEY and SVGAGI.